This T cell receptor (beta chain) was sequenced for a study of shared clonotypes between healthy human individuals. The data were produced by immunoSEQ multiplex PCR, yet TCRdb's version contains in-frame clones alone and is incomplete. The sample consists of 520,000 or so clones, 79% of them appearing once. Germline values: CDR1 SGHTA, CDR2 FQGNSA. CDR3 size: 13 residues. The ends were cut back, 7 bases at V and 4 bases at J, with 13 bases in the middle. Caucasian adults residing in Nashville, Tennessee made up all the donors. The gene calls are TRBV7-2 and TRBJ1-2, with D perhaps matching TRBD1 (5 bases). This clonotype originated in a woman aged 40 to 50 in good health. Some clones in this sample may be carry-over from other donors' samples. Sequencing was carried out using PBMCs. The CDR3 here is CASMRQLGYGYTF. DNA of the CDR3: TGTGCCAGCATGAGACAGCTTGGCTATGGCTACACCTTC.